This is a list of T cell receptor beta chains from one sample in a study of control samples from healthy donors and cancer patients. TCRdb's copy holds only in-frame clones and misses some; the assay was immunoSEQ multiplex PCR. This table has tens of thousands of clones, 79% appearing once. The sequenced sample was PBMCs. The receptors originated from a man aged 55 to 69 with head and neck cancer. Both conserved end residues are part of each CDR3. The D gene is left open where the match is weak. A clone size is listed for some rows: how often the clone was seen (once, few, many), or a class if it is expanded.

v_gene: TRBV5-6
j_gene: TRBJ2-5
abundance: NA
len: 15
d_gene: TRBD2
CDR3aa: CASSVTSGGQETQYF
CDR3nt: TGTGCCAGCAGCGTTACTAGCGGGGGGCAAGAGACCCAGTACTTC

v_gene: TRBV19
j_gene: TRBJ1-1
abundance: NA
len: 13
d_gene: NA
CDR3aa: CASGQKGDTEAFF
CDR3nt: TGTGCCAGTGGCCAGAAAGGGGACACTGAAGCTTTCTTT

v_gene: TRBV7-4
j_gene: TRBJ1-1
abundance: NA
len: 14
d_gene: NA
CDR3aa: CASSLDGMNTEAFF
CDR3nt: TGTGCCAGCAGCTTAGACGGTATGAACACTGAAGCTTTCTTT

v_gene: TRBV5-4
j_gene: TRBJ1-6
abundance: NA
len: 16
d_gene: NA
CDR3aa: CASSQLATGGGSPLHF
CDR3nt: TGTGCCAGCAGCCAGCTAGCGACAGGCGGCGGATCACCCCTCCACTTT

v_gene: TRBV27
j_gene: TRBJ2-5
abundance: NA
len: 14
d_gene: TRBD1
CDR3aa: CASTPDRGRETQYF
CDR3nt: TGTGCCAGCACCCCGGACAGGGGCAGGGAGACCCAGTACTTC

v_gene: TRBV15
j_gene: TRBJ1-2
abundance: NA
len: 17
d_gene: TRBD1
CDR3aa: CATSREGPGQGFNGYTF
CDR3nt: TGTGCCACCAGCAGAGAGGGCCCGGGACAGGGGTTTAATGGCTACACCTTC

v_gene: TRBV29-1
j_gene: TRBJ2-1
abundance: once
len: 14
d_gene: NA
CDR3aa: CSVRDGEKYNEQFF
CDR3nt: TGCAGCGTTCGGGACGGGGAAAAATACAATGAGCAGTTCTTC

v_gene: TRBV5-1
j_gene: TRBJ1-4
abundance: medium-sized
len: 15
d_gene: NA
CDR3aa: CASSLAGATNEKLFF
CDR3nt: TGCGCCAGCAGCTTGGCGGGGGCAACTAATGAAAAACTGTTTTTT

v_gene: TRBV18
j_gene: TRBJ2-7
abundance: NA
len: 15
d_gene: NA
CDR3aa: CASSPGGSPSYEQYF
CDR3nt: TGTGCCAGCTCACCAGGGGGGAGCCCATCCTACGAGCAGTACTTC

v_gene: TRBV19
j_gene: TRBJ2-4
abundance: NA
len: 17
d_gene: NA
CDR3aa: CASSIRAGALEGNIQYF
CDR3nt: TGTGCCAGTAGTATAAGAGCAGGCGCCCTGGAAGGAAACATTCAGTACTTC

v_gene: TRBV28
j_gene: TRBJ1-2
abundance: NA
len: 14
d_gene: NA
CDR3aa: CASSPPGDGLGYTF
CDR3nt: TGTGCCAGCAGTCCGCCGGGGGACGGACTTGGCTACACCTTC

v_gene: TRBV7-9
j_gene: TRBJ2-3
abundance: NA
len: 11
d_gene: NA
CDR3aa: CASSLTDTQYF
CDR3nt: TGTGCCAGCAGCTTAACAGATACGCAGTATTTT

v_gene: TRBV10-3
j_gene: TRBJ2-3
abundance: NA
len: 14
d_gene: NA
CDR3aa: CAISEPSAADTQYF
CDR3nt: TGTGCCATCAGTGAGCCGTCAGCGGCAGATACGCAGTATTTT

v_gene: TRBV12-3/TRBV12-4
j_gene: TRBJ2-2
abundance: medium-sized
len: 13
d_gene: NA
CDR3aa: CASRTGSTGELFF
CDR3nt: TGTGCCAGCAGAACAGGATCCACCGGGGAGCTGTTTTTT

v_gene: TRBV28
j_gene: TRBJ2-7
abundance: once
len: 17
d_gene: TRBD2
CDR3aa: CASSLTTGLAGDYEQYF
CDR3nt: TGTGCCAGCAGTTTAACAACTGGACTAGCGGGGGACTACGAGCAGTACTTC

v_gene: TRBV6-2/TRBV6-3
j_gene: TRBJ2-1
abundance: NA
len: 14
d_gene: NA
CDR3aa: CASSYLATNNEQFF
CDR3nt: TGTGCCAGCAGTTACCTTGCTACTAACAATGAGCAGTTCTTC

v_gene: TRBV12-3/TRBV12-4
j_gene: TRBJ1-5
abundance: NA
len: 13
d_gene: NA
CDR3aa: CASSYTENQPQHF
CDR3nt: TGTGCCAGCAGTTACACAGAGAATCAGCCCCAGCATTTT

v_gene: TRBV10-2
j_gene: TRBJ2-5
abundance: NA
len: 13
d_gene: NA
CDR3aa: CASSEHQQETQYF
CDR3nt: TGCGCCAGCAGTGAACACCAGCAAGAGACCCAGTACTTC

v_gene: TRBV9
j_gene: TRBJ2-1
abundance: few
len: 15
d_gene: NA
CDR3aa: CASSVATSPYNEQFF
CDR3nt: TGTGCCAGCAGCGTAGCGACCTCCCCCTACAATGAGCAGTTCTTC

v_gene: TRBV7-9
j_gene: TRBJ1-3
abundance: NA
len: 14
d_gene: NA
CDR3aa: CASSPAGSGNTIYF
CDR3nt: TGTGCCAGCAGCCCCGCAGGGAGTGGAAACACCATATATTTT

v_gene: TRBV27
j_gene: TRBJ2-1
abundance: NA
len: 16
d_gene: NA
CDR3aa: CASSLFSPRGGNEQFF
CDR3nt: TGTGCCAGCAGTTTATTCTCTCCAAGGGGGGGGAATGAGCAGTTCTTC

v_gene: TRBV2
j_gene: TRBJ2-3
abundance: NA
len: 14
d_gene: NA
CDR3aa: CASIGRGNTDTQYF
CDR3nt: TGTGCCAGCATCGGCCGCGGGAACACAGATACGCAGTATTTT

v_gene: TRBV19
j_gene: TRBJ1-3
abundance: once
len: 15
d_gene: TRBD1
CDR3aa: CASSRDRGRTDTIYF
CDR3nt: TGTGCCAGTAGCCGGGACAGGGGAAGAACGGACACCATATATTTT

v_gene: TRBV6-6
j_gene: TRBJ2-2
abundance: few
len: 16
d_gene: TRBD2
CDR3aa: CASKTGVTSGSGELFF
CDR3nt: TGTGCCAGCAAAACTGGAGTGACTAGCGGGAGTGGGGAGCTGTTTTTT

v_gene: TRBV29-1
j_gene: TRBJ2-5
abundance: few
len: 13
d_gene: TRBD1
CDR3aa: CSVEQGAGETQYF
CDR3nt: TGCAGCGTTGAGCAGGGGGCGGGGGAGACCCAGTACTTC

v_gene: TRBV7-9
j_gene: TRBJ2-5
abundance: NA
len: 14
d_gene: TRBD2
CDR3aa: CASSLAGVQETQYF
CDR3nt: TGTGCCAGCAGCCTAGCGGGGGTCCAAGAGACCCAGTACTTC

v_gene: TRBV5-1
j_gene: TRBJ2-2
abundance: NA
len: 13
d_gene: NA
CDR3aa: CASSLDWTGELFF
CDR3nt: TGCGCCAGCAGCTTGGATTGGACCGGGGAGCTGTTTTTT

v_gene: TRBV30
j_gene: TRBJ2-5
abundance: NA
len: 13
d_gene: NA
CDR3aa: CAWSEGGQETQYF
CDR3nt: TGTGCCTGGAGTGAAGGGGGCCAAGAGACCCAGTACTTC

v_gene: TRBV30
j_gene: TRBJ2-7
abundance: NA
len: 12
d_gene: TRBD2
CDR3aa: CAWSPRTSRQYF
CDR3nt: TGTGCCTGGAGTCCACGGACTAGCCGGCAGTACTTC

v_gene: TRBV18
j_gene: TRBJ2-7
abundance: once
len: 15
d_gene: NA
CDR3aa: CASSATRANSYEQYF
CDR3nt: TGTGCCAGCTCAGCGACTCGGGCAAACTCCTACGAGCAGTACTTC

v_gene: TRBV11-3
j_gene: TRBJ2-2
abundance: NA
len: 16
d_gene: NA
CDR3aa: CASSLVRWGSTGELFF
CDR3nt: TGTGCCAGCAGCTTAGTACGGTGGGGTAGCACCGGGGAGCTGTTTTTT

v_gene: TRBV19
j_gene: TRBJ2-1
abundance: once
len: 19
d_gene: TRBD2
CDR3aa: CASSIGLAGDPGSYNEQFF
CDR3nt: TGTGCCAGTAGCATAGGACTAGCGGGAGACCCCGGCTCCTACAATGAGCAGTTCTTC

v_gene: TRBV7-2
j_gene: TRBJ2-5
abundance: NA
len: 13
d_gene: NA
CDR3aa: CASSPGYSETQYF
CDR3nt: TGTGCCAGCAGCCCCGGCTATTCGGAGACCCAGTACTTC

v_gene: TRBV19
j_gene: TRBJ2-7
abundance: once
len: 16
d_gene: TRBD1
CDR3aa: CASSMGPGQGAPEQYF
CDR3nt: TGTGCCAGTAGTATGGGGCCGGGACAGGGGGCGCCTGAGCAGTACTTC

v_gene: TRBV6-5
j_gene: TRBJ2-3
abundance: NA
len: 16
d_gene: NA
CDR3aa: CASSYSMRASTDTQYF
CDR3nt: TGTGCCAGCAGTTACTCGATGCGGGCCTCCACAGATACGCAGTATTTT

v_gene: TRBV19
j_gene: TRBJ2-2
abundance: NA
len: 15
d_gene: NA
CDR3aa: CASTSFQGYTGELFF
CDR3nt: TGTGCCAGTACCTCGTTTCAGGGATACACCGGGGAGCTGTTTTTT

v_gene: TRBV14
j_gene: TRBJ1-2
abundance: NA
len: 15
d_gene: NA
CDR3aa: CASSQGGAQNYGYTF
CDR3nt: TGTGCCAGCAGCCAAGGAGGGGCACAGAACTATGGCTACACCTTC

v_gene: TRBV7-2
j_gene: TRBJ2-5
abundance: NA
len: 13
d_gene: NA
CDR3aa: CASSLAMTETQYF
CDR3nt: TGTGCCAGCAGCTTAGCGATGACGGAGACCCAGTACTTC

v_gene: TRBV29-1
j_gene: TRBJ2-1
abundance: NA
len: 15
d_gene: NA
CDR3aa: CSVEGEGGALWEQFF
CDR3nt: TGCAGCGTTGAAGGGGAAGGGGGAGCTCTCTGGGAGCAGTTCTTC

v_gene: TRBV28
j_gene: TRBJ1-2
abundance: NA
len: 15
d_gene: NA
CDR3aa: CASSSLVLSNYGYTF
CDR3nt: TGTGCCAGCAGTTCCCTCGTACTCTCTAACTATGGCTACACCTTC

v_gene: TRBV6-4
j_gene: TRBJ1-2
abundance: NA
len: 13
d_gene: NA
CDR3aa: CASSQDNPGSYTF
CDR3nt: TGTGCCAGCAGTCAAGACAACCCTGGAAGCTACACCTTC

v_gene: TRBV21-1
j_gene: TRBJ2-5
abundance: once
len: 15
d_gene: NA
CDR3aa: CASSNPPAGKETQYF
CDR3nt: TGTGCCAGCAGCAATCCCCCGGCGGGAAAGGAGACCCAGTACTTC

v_gene: TRBV19
j_gene: TRBJ2-1
abundance: NA
len: 16
d_gene: TRBD2
CDR3aa: CASSIGLAGASSEQFF
CDR3nt: TGTGCCAGTAGTATTGGACTAGCGGGCGCTTCTAGTGAGCAGTTCTTC